Below are 5 T cell receptor beta chains sequenced from a single sample in a study of cytomegalovirus exposure and HLA in healthy donors. Amplification used 60 Vbeta primers and 13 Jbeta primers. Here immunoSEQ multiplex PCR was the method, and the copy in TCRdb shows in-frame clones only, minus some. Of 120,000 to 150,000 clones in the sample, 79% were seen once. The sample was PBMCs. These TCRs come from a female donor in good health and CMV-seronegative.

V is TRBV15 and J is TRBJ1-4; maybe TRBD1 (6 bases). V lost 4 bases to trimming and J lost 5 bases, with 14 bases between them. The CDR3 sequence is 15 residues long. Germline V lookup: CDR1 LNHNV, CDR2 YYDKDF (reference sequence). CDR3 nucleotide sequence: TGTGCCACCAGCACAACAGGGATGCGGAATGAAAAACTGTTTTTT. Translating gives CATSTTGMRNEKLFF.

The gene calls are TRBV7-2 and TRBJ1-6; 7 bases align to TRBD1. Germline V CDR1 and CDR2: SGHTA, FQGNSA. This CDR3 region has 15 residues. The V and J ends lost 1 base and 7 bases, in that order; junction bases with no gene match: 4. The CDR3 DNA reads TGTGCCAGCAGCTTAGAGGGGGCAATCAATTCACCCCTCCACTTT. Translation gives CASSLEGAINSPLHF.

The CDR3 DNA follows: TGCAGCGATTACAGGGGGCTCGGAAACACTGAAGCTTTCTTT. This sequence encodes CSDYRGLGNTEAFF. The chain carries TRBV29-1 and TRBJ1-1, with 9 bases aligning to TRBD1. Losses at the gene ends were 7 bases for V and 2 bases for J; bases not matched to a gene: 8. CDR1 and CDR2 (germline): SQVTM, ANQGSEA. This CDR3 region has 14 residues.

The rearrangement uses TRBV29-1 and TRBJ2-1; 7 bases agree with TRBD1. Germline-derived CDR1 and CDR2 are SQVTM and ANQGSEA. The CDR3 runs 14 residues. Trimming at V came to 4 bases and at J to 7 bases, leaving 10 bases not matched to a gene. The CDR3 DNA follows: TGCAGCGTTGGTTGGCCAGGGGGTATGAATGAGCAGTTCTTC. It codes for CSVGWPGGMNEQFF.

This clone was recorded only once. The CDR3 loop reads CASSLVGGSGYTF. The CDR3 nucleotides read TGTGCCAGCAGCTTGGTCGGGGGGAGTGGCTACACCTTC. The chain is built from TRBV5-4 and TRBJ1-2; D might be TRBD1 (5 bases). The CDR3 is 13 residues long. Germline assignment: CDR1 SGHNT and CDR2 YYREEE (reference sequence). V gave up 0 bases and J gave up 7 bases, with 10 bases separating them.